This entry features one TCR beta chain sequence. The CDR3 spans 13 residues. CDR1 and CDR2 (germline): SQVTM, ANQGSEA. V gave up 3 bases and J gave up 2 bases, with 9 bases separating them. The data were taken from a study of blood T cells in healthy people across ages. Then a second PCR, running roughly 7 to 11 cycles, was carried out with a sample-barcoded 5' primer and a J-beta primer mix. Any given sample supplied a minimum of 3 million CDR3-containing paired-end reads. TCRdb reprocessed the 5' RACE reads via MiXCR and lists one record per CDR3 protein. The sample records around 1.5 million distinct CDR3 sequences, about 35% being singletons.

This receptor was identified in a woman aged 25 to 39 in good health. The sequenced material came from blood. The chain combines TRBV29-1 with TRBJ2-3; D gene unclear. CDR3 loop: CSVEAGNTDTQYF. The DNA for the CDR3 is TGCAGCGTTGAGGCAGGCAACACAGATACGCAGTATTTT.